This T cell receptor beta chain was obtained from a study of blood T cell repertoires in COVID-19. Study summary: Nucleic acid was either cDNA or gDNA, and it came from T cells, B-cell-depleted T cells, or PBMCs.

As processed by the authors: By means of reference gene primer amplification, nucleated cell counts were estimated. Profiled with immunoSEQ multiplex PCR; TCRdb holds only in-frame clones, not every one. V and J calls and clone size follow that table, whereas D and trimming were derived from the DNA. This table holds 200,000 or so clones, about 86% found once. Germline-derived CDR1 and CDR2 are SGHTA and FQGTGA. This CDR3 comprises 16 residues. V lost 2 bases to trimming and J lost 5 bases; unmatched junction nucleotides: 5. This sequence originates from a man in his thirties or forties with active or convalescent COVID-19. The genes are TRBV7-3 and TRBJ2-5; 13 bases align to TRBD2. The sample taken for sequencing was peripheral blood. Here the CDR3 reads CASSLGTSGGAETQYF. The CDR3, as DNA: TGTGCCAGCAGCTTAGGAACTAGCGGGGGGGCGGAGACCCAGTACTTC. The full variable domain, its missing parts supplied by reference TRBV7-3 and TRBJ2-5, is GAGVSQTPSNKVTEKGKYVELRCDPISGHTALYWYRQSLGQGPEFLIYFQGTGAADDSGLPNDRFFAVRPEGSVSTLKIQRTERGDSAVYLCASSLGTSGGAETQYFGPGTRLLVL.